The entry below gives a single T cell receptor beta chain sequence along with its context. Its target is not known. Next came a second PCR, run for about 6 to 11 cycles, which used a sample-barcoded 5' primer along with a J-beta primer mix. TCRdb passed the 5' RACE reads through MiXCR, listing each CDR3 protein once. The sample has approximately 940,000 distinct CDR3 sequences, roughly 50% seen once. Collection of 9 to 10 milliliters of peripheral blood was performed for each donor. This sample was included in a study of blood T cells in healthy people across ages. Study-wide results and limits: Researchers deemed the diversity estimates from one million T cells underestimates. Researchers said unsorted PBMCs prevented a conclusive naive versus antigen-experienced comparison. Diversity was higher, and naive CD4+ cells more numerous, in long-lived donors than in aged donors.

This CDR3 contains 12 residues. Trimming removed 8 bases from V and 11 bases from J, with 18 bases in between. Per the germline V gene, CDR1 is MNHEY and CDR2 is SVGAGI. Sequenced material: blood. V and J are TRBV6-5 and TRBJ2-5; TRBD1 or TRBD2 may be the D gene (5 bases each). The receptor was derived from a man in his thirties or forties in good health. This CDR3 is CASGTSFREQYF. In DNA, the CDR3 is TGTGCCAGCGGGACCTCTTTTAGAGAGCAGTACTTC.